Listed below are T cell receptor beta chains from one sample, sequenced in a study of blood T cell repertoires in COVID-19. The data were produced by immunoSEQ multiplex PCR, yet TCRdb's version contains in-frame clones alone and is incomplete. The sample yields over 250,000 clones, 70% to 90% seen once. The sequencing input was peripheral blood. The receptors here all came from a woman between 65 and 79 years old with acute or convalescent COVID-19. CDR3s include the opening cysteine and the closing phenylalanine or tryptophan. Fields, in order: V gene, D gene, J gene, clone size, CDR3 protein, CDR3 DNA. A D gene is named only where the DNA matches it firmly. Rows may omit the clone size; those that give it use once, few, many or a size class.

V: TRBV18
D: TRBD2
J: TRBJ2-5
size: -
CDR3: CASSPPGRSPETQYF
DNA: TGTGCCAGCTCACCGCCCGGGAGGTCCCCCGAGACCCAGTACTTC

V: TRBV6-5
D: -
J: TRBJ2-5
size: -
CDR3: CASSYSPGKTQYF
DNA: TGTGCCAGCAGTTACTCTCCGGGGAAGACCCAGTACTTC

V: TRBV5-1
D: TRBD1
J: TRBJ1-4
size: -
CDR3: CASSSMGTGNEKLFF
DNA: TGCGCCAGCAGCTCTATGGGGACAGGGAACGAAAAACTGTTTTTT

V: TRBV3-1/TRBV3-2
D: -
J: TRBJ2-7
size: few
CDR3: CASSQVLYYEQYF
DNA: TGTGCCAGCAGCCAAGTCCTATACTACGAGCAGTACTTC

V: TRBV6-5
D: -
J: TRBJ1-2
size: many
CDR3: CASNERAGHNYGYTF
DNA: TGTGCCAGCAACGAAAGAGCAGGCCATAACTATGGCTACACCTTC

V: TRBV7-8
D: -
J: TRBJ1-1
size: few
CDR3: CASSLGAQGLNTEAFF
DNA: TGTGCCAGCAGCTTAGGCGCACAGGGTTTGAACACTGAAGCTTTCTTT

V: TRBV9
D: -
J: TRBJ2-5
size: once
CDR3: CASSEQTGGQETQYF
DNA: TGTGCCAGCAGCGAACAGACCGGGGGACAAGAGACCCAGTACTTC

V: TRBV10-3
D: -
J: TRBJ1-1
size: -
CDR3: CAITFDRNTEAFF
DNA: TGTGCCATCACCTTCGACAGGAACACTGAAGCTTTCTTT

V: TRBV2
D: -
J: TRBJ2-2
size: -
CDR3: CASADTGELFF
DNA: TGTGCCAGCGCGGATACCGGGGAGCTGTTTTTT

V: TRBV7-2
D: -
J: TRBJ1-1
size: -
CDR3: CASSRRDSTEAFF
DNA: TGTGCCAGCAGCCGCCGGGACTCCACTGAAGCTTTCTTT

V: TRBV6-1
D: -
J: TRBJ1-2
size: -
CDR3: CASSPDSSYGYTF
DNA: TGTGCCAGCAGTCCGGACAGTTCCTATGGCTACACCTTC

V: TRBV28
D: TRBD1
J: TRBJ2-2
size: -
CDR3: CASSQSTTGAGELFF
DNA: TGTGCCAGCAGCCAAAGTACCACAGGGGCCGGGGAGCTGTTTTTT

V: TRBV7-9
D: TRBD2
J: TRBJ2-3
size: -
CDR3: CASSLDGTSVTDTQYF
DNA: TGTGCCAGCAGCTTAGATGGGACTAGCGTCACAGATACGCAGTATTTT

V: TRBV19
D: TRBD1
J: TRBJ1-2
size: -
CDR3: CASSNNDRGILANYGYTF
DNA: TGTGCCAGTAGTAACAATGACAGGGGGATCCTAGCTAACTATGGCTACACCTTC

V: TRBV7-2
D: TRBD1
J: TRBJ1-2
size: many
CDR3: CASSSGDREGYGYTF
DNA: TGTGCCAGCAGCTCAGGGGACAGGGAGGGATATGGCTACACCTTC

V: TRBV6-1
D: TRBD1
J: TRBJ2-3
size: -
CDR3: CASSEPQGAGTDTQYF
DNA: TGTGCCAGCAGTGAACCACAGGGGGCAGGCACAGATACGCAGTATTTT

V: TRBV11-1
D: TRBD1
J: TRBJ1-1
size: -
CDR3: CASSSRQGVNTEAFF
DNA: TGTGCCAGCAGCTCCCGACAGGGTGTGAACACTGAAGCTTTCTTT

V: TRBV3-1/TRBV3-2
D: -
J: TRBJ1-1
size: -
CDR3: CASSAPASGGEAFF
DNA: TGTGCCAGCAGCGCCCCGGCATCGGGGGGAGAAGCTTTCTTT

V: TRBV9
D: -
J: TRBJ2-1
size: -
CDR3: CASSPGGGAYNEQFF
DNA: TGTGCCAGCAGCCCAGGTGGGGGCGCTTACAATGAGCAGTTCTTC

V: TRBV5-6
D: TRBD2
J: TRBJ2-3
size: -
CDR3: CASNPRWAGGPVDTQYF
DNA: TGTGCCAGCAACCCCCGGTGGGCGGGGGGGCCAGTGGATACGCAGTATTTT

V: TRBV7-9
D: -
J: TRBJ1-6
size: -
CDR3: CASSSAPGLSNSPLHF
DNA: TGTGCCAGCAGCTCAGCCCCGGGACTCTCAAATTCACCCCTCCACTTT

V: TRBV11-2
D: -
J: TRBJ1-3
size: -
CDR3: CASSLLVRGTSGNTIYF
DNA: TGTGCCAGCAGCTTGCTTGTGCGGGGGACCTCTGGAAACACCATATATTTT

V: TRBV7-9
D: -
J: TRBJ1-1
size: -
CDR3: CASSRSGNEAFF
DNA: TGTGCCAGCAGCCGATCGGGGAATGAAGCTTTCTTT

V: TRBV3-1/TRBV3-2
D: TRBD1
J: TRBJ1-6
size: once
CDR3: CASSSSGTGGSPLHF
DNA: TGTGCCAGCAGCTCGTCTGGGACAGGGGGATCACCCCTCCACTTT

V: TRBV19
D: TRBD1
J: TRBJ1-5
size: -
CDR3: CASSAWDRGLNQPQHF
DNA: TGTGCCAGTAGTGCCTGGGACAGGGGATTGAATCAGCCCCAGCATTTT

V: TRBV5-1
D: TRBD1
J: TRBJ2-5
size: -
CDR3: CASSPRTGTQETQYF
DNA: TGCGCCAGCAGCCCCCGGACAGGGACCCAAGAGACCCAGTACTTC

V: TRBV6-5
D: TRBD1
J: TRBJ2-1
size: -
CDR3: CASSLQGAGEQFF
DNA: TGTGCCAGCAGTTTACAGGGGGCAGGGGAGCAGTTCTTC

V: TRBV20-1
D: -
J: TRBJ2-1
size: -
CDR3: CSASEGHEQFF
DNA: TGCAGTGCTAGTGAGGGGCATGAGCAGTTCTTC

V: TRBV24-1
D: -
J: TRBJ2-2
size: -
CDR3: CATRQGQGNTGELFF
DNA: TGTGCCACCAGGCAGGGGCAGGGGAACACCGGGGAGCTGTTTTTT

V: TRBV13
D: TRBD2
J: TRBJ2-2
size: -
CDR3: CASSLWRGVNTGELFF
DNA: TGTGCCAGCAGCTTATGGCGGGGGGTAAACACCGGGGAGCTGTTTTTT

V: TRBV19
D: -
J: TRBJ2-7
size: -
CDR3: CASSIASSYEQYF
DNA: TGTGCCAGTAGTATCGCCAGCTCCTACGAGCAGTACTTC

V: TRBV4-2
D: TRBD2
J: TRBJ2-1
size: -
CDR3: CASRQGSRTSDNEQFF
DNA: TGTGCCAGCAGACAAGGTTCACGGACTAGCGATAATGAGCAGTTCTTC

V: TRBV25-1
D: -
J: TRBJ2-3
size: few
CDR3: CASSDPRADTQYF
DNA: TGTGCCAGCAGTGATCCTCGGGCAGATACGCAGTATTTT

V: TRBV2
D: -
J: TRBJ1-2
size: -
CDR3: CASQIGQQNYGYTF
DNA: TGTGCCAGCCAAATTGGACAGCAAAACTATGGCTACACCTTC

V: TRBV4-1
D: -
J: TRBJ2-2
size: -
CDR3: CASSQVQLANTGELFF
DNA: TGCGCCAGCAGCCAAGTGCAACTAGCTAACACCGGGGAGCTGTTTTTT

V: TRBV12-3/TRBV12-4
D: -
J: TRBJ1-2
size: -
CDR3: CASNIYTF
DNA: TGTGCCAGCAATATCTACACCTTC

V: TRBV6-1
D: -
J: TRBJ1-4
size: -
CDR3: CASSDDSTNEKLFF
DNA: TGTGCCAGCAGTGACGACAGCACTAATGAAAAACTGTTTTTT

V: TRBV27
D: -
J: TRBJ1-6
size: -
CDR3: CASSFVPGESSYNSPLHF
DNA: TGTGCCAGCAGTTTCGTGCCCGGGGAGAGCTCCTATAATTCACCCCTCCACTTT

V: TRBV24-1
D: TRBD1
J: TRBJ1-2
size: -
CDR3: CATSESTGRGYTF
DNA: TGTGCCACCAGTGAGTCGACAGGGCGGGGCTACACCTTC

V: TRBV4-2
D: -
J: TRBJ1-3
size: -
CDR3: CASSQDLLNSGNTIYF
DNA: TGTGCCAGCAGCCAAGATCTACTGAACTCTGGAAACACCATATATTTT

V: TRBV11-2
D: TRBD2
J: TRBJ2-3
size: -
CDR3: CASSLFPAGSSTDTQYF
DNA: TGTGCCAGCAGCTTATTTCCAGCGGGATCTAGCACAGATACGCAGTATTTT

V: TRBV7-9
D: TRBD1
J: TRBJ1-2
size: -
CDR3: CASSFNRGGGYTF
DNA: TGTGCCAGCAGCTTCAACAGGGGTGGCGGCTACACCTTC

V: TRBV5-1
D: -
J: TRBJ1-3
size: -
CDR3: CASSLNGQNGNTIYF
DNA: TGCGCCAGCAGCTTGAATGGACAGAACGGAAACACCATATATTTT